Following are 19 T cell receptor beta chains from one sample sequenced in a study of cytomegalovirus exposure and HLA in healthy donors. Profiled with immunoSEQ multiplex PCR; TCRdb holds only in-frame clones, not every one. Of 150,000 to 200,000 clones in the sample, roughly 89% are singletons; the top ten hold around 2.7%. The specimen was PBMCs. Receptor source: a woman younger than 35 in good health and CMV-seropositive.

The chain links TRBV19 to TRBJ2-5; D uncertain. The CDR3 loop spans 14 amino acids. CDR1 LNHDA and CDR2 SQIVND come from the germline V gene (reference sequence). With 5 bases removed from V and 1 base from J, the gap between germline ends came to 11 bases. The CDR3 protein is CASSSRRSQETQYF. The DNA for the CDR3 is TGTGCCAGTAGTTCCCGAAGGAGCCAAGAGACCCAGTACTTC.

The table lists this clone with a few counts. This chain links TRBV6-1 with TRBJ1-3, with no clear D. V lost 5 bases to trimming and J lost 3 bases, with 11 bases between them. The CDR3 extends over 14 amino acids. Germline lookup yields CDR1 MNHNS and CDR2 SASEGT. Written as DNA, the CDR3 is TGTGCCAGCAGTCCCGGAGCTTATGGAAACACCATATATTTT. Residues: CASSPGAYGNTIYF.

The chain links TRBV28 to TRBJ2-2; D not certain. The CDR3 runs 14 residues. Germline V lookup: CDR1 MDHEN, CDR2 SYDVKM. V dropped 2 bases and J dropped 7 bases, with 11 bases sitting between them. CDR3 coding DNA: TGTGCCAGCAGTTTAATAGTTCCCGGCGGGGAGCTGTTTTTT. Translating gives CASSLIVPGGELFF.

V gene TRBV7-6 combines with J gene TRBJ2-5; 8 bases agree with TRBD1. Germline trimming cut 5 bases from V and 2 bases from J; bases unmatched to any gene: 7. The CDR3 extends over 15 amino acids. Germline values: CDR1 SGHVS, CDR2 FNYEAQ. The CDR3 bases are TGTGCCAGCAGCCCACCTGGGACAGGACAAGAGACCCAGTACTTC. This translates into CASSPPGTGQETQYF. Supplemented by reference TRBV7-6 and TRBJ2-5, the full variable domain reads GAGVSQSPRYKVTKRGQDVALRCDPISGHVSLYWYRQALGQGPEFLTYFNYEAQQDKSGLPNDRFSAERPEGSISTLTIQRTEQRDSAMYRCASSPPGTGQETQYFGPGTRLLVL.

CDR3 amino acids: CASSLMYGGLAGGFSYEQYF. The CDR3 DNA sequence: TGTGCCAGCAGTTTAATGTATGGAGGACTAGCGGGGGGGTTCTCCTACGAGCAGTACTTC. The V and J genes are TRBV27 and TRBJ2-7, with 15 bases that match TRBD2. Germline lookup yields CDR1 MNHEY and CDR2 SMNVEV (reference sequence). The CDR3 is 20 amino acids. With V trimmed by 2 bases and J by 0 bases, 11 bases remained unmatched.

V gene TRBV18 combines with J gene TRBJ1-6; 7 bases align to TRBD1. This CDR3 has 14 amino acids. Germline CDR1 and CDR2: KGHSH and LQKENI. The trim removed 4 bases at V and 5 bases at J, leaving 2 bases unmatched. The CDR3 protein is CASSHGTDNSPLHF. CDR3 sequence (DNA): TGTGCCAGCTCACACGGGACAGATAATTCACCCCTCCACTTT.

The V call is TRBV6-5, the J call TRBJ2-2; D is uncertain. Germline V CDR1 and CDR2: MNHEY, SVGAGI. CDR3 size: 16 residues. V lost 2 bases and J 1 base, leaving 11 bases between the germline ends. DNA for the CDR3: TGTGCCAGCAGTTACGTCTTGGCAGGGAACACCGGGGAGCTGTTTTTT. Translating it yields CASSYVLAGNTGELFF.

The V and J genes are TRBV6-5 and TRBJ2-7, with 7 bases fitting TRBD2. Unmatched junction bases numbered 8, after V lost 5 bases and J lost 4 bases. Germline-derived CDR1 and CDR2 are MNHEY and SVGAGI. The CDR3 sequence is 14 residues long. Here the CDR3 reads CASSPPGLEYEQYF. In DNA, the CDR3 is TGTGCCAGCAGTCCCCCCGGACTAGAGTACGAGCAGTACTTC.

The DNA for the CDR3 is TGTGCCAGCAGCTTTTCCCGTAGGGGTAGCAATCAGCCCCAGCATTTT. Its protein is CASSFSRRGSNQPQHF. This chain joins TRBV7-8 and TRBJ1-5, with a weak D call TRBD1 (5 bases). This CDR3 is 16 amino acids long. Trimming pared 3 bases from V and 0 bases from J, leaving 12 bases between. The germline CDR1 and CDR2 sequences are SGHVS and FQNEAQ.

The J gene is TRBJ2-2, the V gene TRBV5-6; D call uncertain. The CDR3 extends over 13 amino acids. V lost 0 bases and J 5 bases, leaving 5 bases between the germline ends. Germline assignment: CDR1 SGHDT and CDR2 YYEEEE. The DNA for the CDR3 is TGTGCCAGCAGCTTGGAGCGAACCGGGGAGCTGTTTTTT. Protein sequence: CASSLERTGELFF.

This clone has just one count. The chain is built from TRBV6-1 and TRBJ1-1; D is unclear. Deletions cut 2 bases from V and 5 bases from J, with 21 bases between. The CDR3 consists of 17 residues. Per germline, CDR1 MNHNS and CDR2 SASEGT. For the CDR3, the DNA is TGTGCCAGCAGTGAACATAGGCAAGTACGTATCGGGACTGAAGCTTTCTTT. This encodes CASSEHRQVRIGTEAFF.

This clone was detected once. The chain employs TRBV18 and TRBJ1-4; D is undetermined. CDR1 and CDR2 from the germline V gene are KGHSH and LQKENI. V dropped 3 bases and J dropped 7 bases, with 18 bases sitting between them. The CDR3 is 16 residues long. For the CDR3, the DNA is TGTGCCAGCTCACCCGCGGCACGCCCGTCCCTTGAAAAACTGTTTTTT. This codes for CASSPAARPSLEKLFF.

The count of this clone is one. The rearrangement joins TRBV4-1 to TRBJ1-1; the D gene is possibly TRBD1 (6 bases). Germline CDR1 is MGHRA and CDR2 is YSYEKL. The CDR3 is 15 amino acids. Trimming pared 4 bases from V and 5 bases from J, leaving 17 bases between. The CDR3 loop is CASSLGGAGRTEAFF. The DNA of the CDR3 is TGCGCCAGCAGCCTAGGGGGGGCTGGCCGGACTGAAGCTTTCTTT.

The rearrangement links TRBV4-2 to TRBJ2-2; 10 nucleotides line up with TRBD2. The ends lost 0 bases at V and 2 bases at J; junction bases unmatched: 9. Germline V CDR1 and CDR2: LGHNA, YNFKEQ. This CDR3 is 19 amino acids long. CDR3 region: CASSQDRTSGIPNTGELFF. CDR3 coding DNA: TGTGCCAGCAGCCAAGATCGAACTAGCGGGATCCCTAACACCGGGGAGCTGTTTTTT.

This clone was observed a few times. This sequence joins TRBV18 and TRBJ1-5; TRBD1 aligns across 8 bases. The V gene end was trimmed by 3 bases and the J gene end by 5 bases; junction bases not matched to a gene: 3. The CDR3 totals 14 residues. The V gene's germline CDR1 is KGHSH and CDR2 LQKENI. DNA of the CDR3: TGTGCCAGCTCACCGACAGGGGAGCATCAGCCCCAGCATTTT. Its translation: CASSPTGEHQPQHF.

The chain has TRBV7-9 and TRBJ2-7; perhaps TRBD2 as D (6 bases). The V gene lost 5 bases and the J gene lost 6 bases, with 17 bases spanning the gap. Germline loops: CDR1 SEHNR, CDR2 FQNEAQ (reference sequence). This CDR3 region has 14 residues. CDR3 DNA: TGTGCCAGCAGCCCGCAGGGAGGAGCTCGCGAGCAGTACTTC. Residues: CASSPQGGAREQYF.

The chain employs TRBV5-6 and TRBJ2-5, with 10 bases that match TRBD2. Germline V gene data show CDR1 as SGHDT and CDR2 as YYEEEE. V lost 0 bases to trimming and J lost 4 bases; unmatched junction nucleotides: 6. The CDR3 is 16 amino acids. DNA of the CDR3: TGTGCCAGCAGCTTGGCCCTTAGCGGGAGGCTAGAGACCCAGTACTTC. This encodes CASSLALSGRLETQYF.

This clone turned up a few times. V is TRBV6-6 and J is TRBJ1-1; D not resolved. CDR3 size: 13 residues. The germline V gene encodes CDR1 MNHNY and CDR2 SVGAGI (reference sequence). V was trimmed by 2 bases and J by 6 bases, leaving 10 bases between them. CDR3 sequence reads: CASSYGQRAEAFF. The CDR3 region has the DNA TGTGCCAGCAGTTACGGGCAACGCGCTGAAGCTTTCTTT.

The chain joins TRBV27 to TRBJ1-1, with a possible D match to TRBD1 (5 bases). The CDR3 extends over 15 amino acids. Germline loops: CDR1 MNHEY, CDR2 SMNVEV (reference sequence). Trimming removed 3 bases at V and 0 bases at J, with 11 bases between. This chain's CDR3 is CASSFGGTLNTEAFF. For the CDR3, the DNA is TGTGCCAGCAGTTTCGGGGGGACCTTGAACACTGAAGCTTTCTTT.